The next 18 T cell receptor beta chains were all read from a single sample in a study of cytomegalovirus exposure and HLA in healthy donors. PCR involved 60 Vbeta and 13 Jbeta primers. Clones were sequenced by immunoSEQ multiplex PCR, and TCRdb holds only the in-frame ones, with some missing. The table includes 130,000 or so clones, roughly three quarters detected once. Specimen: PBMCs. The receptors originated from a woman between 55 and 75 years old in good health and CMV-seronegative.

The chain links TRBV10-2 to TRBJ1-3; TRBD1 agrees at 7 bases. CDR3 length: 14 amino acids. J was trimmed by 4 bases and V by 3 bases; bases with no gene match: 3. CDR1 and CDR2 (germline): WSHSY, SAAADI. DNA of the CDR3: TGCGCCAGCAGTGACGGGACAGAAGGAAACACCATATATTTT. It yields the protein CASSDGTEGNTIYF.

J is TRBJ2-7 and V is TRBV6-5; 7 bases map to TRBD2. The V and J ends lost 0 bases and 5 bases, in that order; junction bases with no gene match: 7. Germline CDR1 is MNHEY and CDR2 is SVGAGI. This CDR3 is 15 amino acids long. The CDR3 loop reads CASSYSHRGVNEQYF. CDR3 DNA sequence: TGTGCCAGCAGTTACTCCCATCGGGGGGTCAACGAGCAGTACTTC.

The rearrangement uses TRBV19 and TRBJ2-7; 7 bases map to TRBD2. The CDR3 loop spans 15 amino acids. Per germline, CDR1 LNHDA and CDR2 SQIVND (reference sequence). J gave up 3 bases and V 1 base, and 6 bases lay outside the gene matches. The CDR3 DNA is TGTGCCAGTAGTATAGTAGCGGGTTTTAACTACGAGCAGTACTTC. Translation gives CASSIVAGFNYEQYF.

The chain is built from TRBV2 and TRBJ2-1; 15 bases map to TRBD2. Germline values: CDR1 SNHLY, CDR2 FYNNEI. The CDR3 has 15 residues. The junction had 6 bases not matched to a gene; V was cut back by 6 bases and J by 9 bases. CDR3 in DNA: TGTGCCAGCAGGGGACTAGCGGGGGGCCGTGGTGAGCAGTTCTTC. Amino acids: CASRGLAGGRGEQFF.

The chain employs TRBV5-1 and TRBJ2-1, with 12 positions matching TRBD2. CDR3 length: 16 amino acids. Germline V lookup: CDR1 SGHRS, CDR2 YFSETQ. V shed 2 bases, J shed 9 bases, and the junction held 9 bases outside the gene matches. CDR3 sequence reads: CASSFTSGGWRREQFF. CDR3 in DNA: TGCGCCAGCAGCTTTACTAGCGGGGGGTGGAGGCGTGAGCAGTTCTTC.

The rearrangement links TRBV28 to TRBJ1-1; D is unresolved. Trimming removed 6 bases at V and 4 bases at J, with 9 bases between. CDR1 MDHEN and CDR2 SYDVKM come from the germline V gene. The CDR3 length is 12 residues. CDR3 sequence (DNA): TGTGCCAGCAGCCTACTCGGCACTGAAGCTTTCTTT. Its protein product is CASSLLGTEAFF.

V usage is TRBV6-1 and J usage is TRBJ1-6; D not resolved. Germline CDR1 MNHNS, CDR2 SASEGT. V shed 7 bases and J shed 8 bases, with 6 bases lying between them. The CDR3 runs 11 residues. Written as DNA, the CDR3 is TGTGCCAGCACCGAGGATTCACCCCTCCACTTT. As protein: CASTEDSPLHF.

This clone showed up just a few times. The J gene is TRBJ2-5, the V gene TRBV9; 7 bases are shared with TRBD2. The V gene end was trimmed by 3 bases and the J gene end by 5 bases; junction bases not matched to a gene: 4. Germline V lookup: CDR1 SGDLS, CDR2 YYNGEE. The CDR3 is 13 amino acids. CDR3 amino acids: CASSGGGWETQYF. For the CDR3, the DNA is TGTGCCAGCAGCGGGGGGGGATGGGAGACCCAGTACTTC.

This chain links TRBV5-4 with TRBJ2-5; TRBD2 matches at 11 bases. J was trimmed by 5 bases and V by 4 bases; bases with no gene match: 4. The CDR3 has 14 residues. Germline V lookup: CDR1 SGHNT, CDR2 YYREEE (reference sequence). This CDR3 reads CASSIAGGQETQYF. DNA for the CDR3: TGTGCCAGCAGCATAGCGGGGGGGCAGGAGACCCAGTACTTC.

The chain has TRBV5-5 and TRBJ1-5, with 8 bases fitting TRBD1. V shed 7 bases, J shed 3 bases, and the junction held 9 bases outside the gene matches. CDR1 and CDR2 from the germline V gene are SGHKS and YYEKEE (reference sequence). There are 15 residues in the CDR3. The CDR3 DNA follows: TGTGCCAGCGACCAACCGGACAGGGACAATCAGCCCCAGCATTTT. Its translation is CASDQPDRDNQPQHF.

This clone was seen only a few times. The genes are TRBV2 and TRBJ2-5, with 10 bases fitting TRBD1. V dropped 4 bases and J dropped 4; count of bases not matched to a gene: 0. Germline CDR1 is SNHLY and CDR2 is FYNNEI. The CDR3 sequence is 13 residues long. CDR3 residues: CASSGDRGETQYF. In DNA form, the CDR3 reads TGTGCCAGCAGTGGGGACAGGGGAGAGACCCAGTACTTC.

CDR3 nucleotides: TGTGCCAGCAGCTTGCCTGGGTCTCGGGCCTACGAGCAGTACTTC. Translated: CASSLPGSRAYEQYF. V and J are TRBV5-4 and TRBJ2-7; no definite D call. The CDR3 is 15 residues long. Looked up from germline, CDR1 is SGHNT and CDR2 is YYREEE (reference sequence). The ends were cut back, 1 base at V and 2 bases at J, with 13 bases in the middle.

The genes are TRBV28 and TRBJ1-2; 8 bases fit TRBD1. The germline V gene has CDR1 MDHEN and CDR2 SYDVKM. The CDR3 loop spans 14 amino acids. V shed 5 bases, J shed 3 bases, and the junction held 5 bases outside the gene matches. CDR3 bases: TGTGCCAGCAGTCTCAGGGGGCCCGACTATGGCTACACCTTC. Translating it yields CASSLRGPDYGYTF.

This chain connects TRBV7-9 to TRBJ2-5; D is perhaps TRBD2 (5 bases). This CDR3 contains 14 residues. Germline CDR1 and CDR2: SEHNR and FQNEAQ (reference sequence). Trimming removed 4 bases at V and 4 bases at J, with 13 bases between. The CDR3 loop reads CASSSSGGGETQYF. In DNA, the CDR3 is TGTGCCAGCAGCTCCAGCGGAGGAGGAGAGACCCAGTACTTC.

This rearrangement joins TRBV11-1 to TRBJ2-7, with 8 bases that match TRBD2. Germline V gene data show CDR1 as SGHAT and CDR2 as FQDESV (reference sequence). The CDR3 spans 13 residues. V was pared by 5 bases and J by 4 bases, with 4 bases of the junction left unmatched. The CDR3 reads CASSNRGGYEQYF. The CDR3 coding sequence is TGTGCCAGCAGCAACCGGGGGGGTTACGAGCAGTACTTC. Full variable domain (outside the CDR3, taken from reference TRBV11-1 and TRBJ2-7): EAEVAQSPRYKITEKSQAVAFWCDPISGHATLYWYRQILGQGPELLVQFQDESVVDDSQLPKDRFSAERLKGVDSTLKIQPAELGDSAMYLCASSNRGGYEQYFGPGTRLTVT.

The rearrangement links TRBV28 to TRBJ2-5; D not resolved. Trimming removed 4 bases from V and 1 base from J, with 10 bases in between. CDR1 MDHEN and CDR2 SYDVKM come from the germline V gene. The CDR3 is made up of 14 amino acids. CDR3 residues: CASSSTHIQETQYF. The CDR3 DNA is TGTGCCAGCAGTTCGACACATATCCAAGAGACCCAGTACTTC.

The chain recombines TRBV28 with TRBJ2-1; D not resolved. V was shortened by 2 bases and J by 8 bases, with 4 bases between the two germline ends. The CDR3 has 11 amino acids. Per germline, CDR1 MDHEN and CDR2 SYDVKM. Written as DNA, the CDR3 is TGTGCCAGCAGTTTAATATATGAGCAGTTCTTC. It translates to CASSLIYEQFF.

The CDR3 here is CASSYWGGAYNEQFF. CDR3 sequence (DNA): TGTGCCAGCAGTTACTGGGGCGGAGCCTACAATGAGCAGTTCTTC. The J gene is TRBJ2-1, the V gene TRBV6-5; perhaps TRBD1 as D (5 bases). CDR3 size: 15 residues. The V gene's germline CDR1 is MNHEY and CDR2 SVGAGI. Between the trimmed V and J ends, which lost 1 base and 2 bases, there was a span of 9 bases.